The rows below give T cell receptor beta chains drawn from one sample of a study of Graves' ophthalmopathy and Graves' hyperthyroidism. TCRdb reanalysed the multiplex PCR reads using MiXCR and keeps one entry per CDR3 protein. This sample has about 740,000 distinct CDR3 sequences, with 40% found just once. The sequenced sample consisted of peripheral blood. These receptors originate from an adult man with Graves' ophthalmopathy. Each CDR3 is given with its conserved first and last residue. The order of the fields is D gene, clone size, V gene, J gene, CDR3 protein, CDR3 DNA. D genes are given only for firm matches. Where a row states a size, it is once, few, many or the class of an expanded clone; other rows omit it.

d_gene: -
abundance: once
v_gene: TRBV11-1
j_gene: TRBJ1-1
CDR3aa: CASSLAPIGNTEAFF
CDR3nt: TGTGCCAGCAGCTTAGCCCCGATAGGGAACACTGAAGCTTTCTTT

d_gene: -
abundance: once
v_gene: TRBV7-9
j_gene: TRBJ1-4
CDR3aa: CASSLDLPGEKLFF
CDR3nt: TGTGCCAGCAGCTTAGATCTCCCGGGTGAAAAACTGTTTTTT

d_gene: -
abundance: -
v_gene: TRBV24-1
j_gene: TRBJ1-5
CDR3aa: CASSSLRSYSNQPQHF
CDR3nt: TGTGCCAGCAGTTCCCTGCGATCTTATAGCAATCAGCCCCAGCATTTT

d_gene: -
abundance: many
v_gene: TRBV7-2
j_gene: TRBJ2-7
CDR3aa: CASSFGQGLRLYF
CDR3nt: TGTGCCAGCAGCTTTGGTCAAGGACTCCGCTTGTACTTC

d_gene: -
abundance: few
v_gene: TRBV11-2
j_gene: TRBJ2-7
CDR3aa: CASSLAATGAYEQYF
CDR3nt: TGTGCCAGCAGCTTAGCAGCGACAGGAGCCTACGAGCAGTACTTC

d_gene: -
abundance: -
v_gene: TRBV25-1
j_gene: TRBJ1-2
CDR3aa: CASSARDGATGYTF
CDR3nt: TGTGCCAGCAGTGCCAGGGATGGGGCGACTGGCTACACCTTC

d_gene: -
abundance: -
v_gene: TRBV29-1
j_gene: TRBJ1-2
CDR3aa: CSVASGSGYTF
CDR3nt: TGCAGCGTTGCGTCCGGGAGTGGCTACACCTTC

d_gene: -
abundance: once
v_gene: TRBV7-3
j_gene: TRBJ1-6
CDR3aa: CASSSVAGNSPLHF
CDR3nt: TGTGCCAGCAGCTCCGTAGCGGGTAATTCACCCCTCCACTTT

d_gene: -
abundance: few
v_gene: TRBV7-9
j_gene: TRBJ1-1
CDR3aa: CASSLEISVTEAFF
CDR3nt: TGTGCCAGCAGCTTAGAGATCTCGGTCACTGAAGCTTTCTTT

d_gene: TRBD2
abundance: few
v_gene: TRBV7-2
j_gene: TRBJ2-7
CDR3aa: CASSLAPPGLGSSYEQYF
CDR3nt: TGTGCCAGCAGCTTAGCCCCTCCGGGACTAGGGAGCTCCTACGAGCAGTACTTC

d_gene: -
abundance: many
v_gene: TRBV7-2
j_gene: TRBJ1-2
CDR3aa: CASSLEPAGDYTF
CDR3nt: TGTGCCAGCAGCTTAGAGCCCGCGGGAGACTACACCTTC

d_gene: TRBD1
abundance: many
v_gene: TRBV10-3
j_gene: TRBJ1-6
CDR3aa: CAISRDRNSPLHF
CDR3nt: TGTGCCATCAGTCGGGACAGAAATTCACCCCTCCACTTT

d_gene: -
abundance: many
v_gene: TRBV7-2
j_gene: TRBJ2-5
CDR3aa: CASSLPLQETQYF
CDR3nt: TGTGCCAGCAGCTTACCCCTCCAAGAGACCCAGTACTTC

d_gene: TRBD2
abundance: many
v_gene: TRBV7-9
j_gene: TRBJ2-5
CDR3aa: CASRLGGQETQYF
CDR3nt: TGTGCCAGCCGTTTGGGAGGGCAAGAGACCCAGTACTTC

d_gene: TRBD1
abundance: many
v_gene: TRBV6-6
j_gene: TRBJ1-6
CDR3aa: CASSLTGVDNSPLHF
CDR3nt: TGTGCCAGCAGTCTGACAGGGGTGGATAATTCACCCCTCCACTTT

d_gene: TRBD1
abundance: -
v_gene: TRBV5-1
j_gene: TRBJ1-1
CDR3aa: CASSPTGVGTEAFF
CDR3nt: TGCGCCAGCTCACCGACAGGGGTGGGCACTGAAGCTTTCTTT

d_gene: -
abundance: -
v_gene: TRBV6-5
j_gene: TRBJ1-2
CDR3aa: CASTPVQGQIYGYTF
CDR3nt: TGTGCCAGCACCCCGGTCCAAGGACAGATCTATGGCTACACCTTC

d_gene: -
abundance: -
v_gene: TRBV6-6
j_gene: TRBJ1-2
CDR3aa: CASSYSGRTNYGYTF
CDR3nt: TGTGCCAGCAGTTACTCGGGCAGAACTAACTATGGCTACACCTTC

d_gene: -
abundance: many
v_gene: TRBV9
j_gene: TRBJ2-6
CDR3aa: CASSPMGRRSSGANVLTF
CDR3nt: TGTGCCAGCAGCCCCATGGGACGCCGTAGCTCTGGGGCCAACGTCCTGACTTTC

d_gene: -
abundance: -
v_gene: TRBV2
j_gene: TRBJ2-7
CDR3aa: CASSYRETYEQYF
CDR3nt: TGTGCCAGCAGTTACAGGGAAACCTACGAGCAGTACTTC

d_gene: -
abundance: -
v_gene: TRBV13
j_gene: TRBJ2-5
CDR3aa: CASTPTAQETQYF
CDR3nt: TGTGCCAGCACCCCGACAGCCCAAGAGACCCAGTACTTC

d_gene: -
abundance: -
v_gene: TRBV20-1
j_gene: TRBJ1-6
CDR3aa: CSAFGGADNSPLHF
CDR3nt: TGCAGTGCTTTTGGGGGGGCCGATAATTCACCCCTCCACTTT

d_gene: -
abundance: many
v_gene: TRBV24-1
j_gene: TRBJ2-2
CDR3aa: CATSDLGELFF
CDR3nt: TGTGCCACCAGTGATTTGGGGGAGCTGTTTTTT

d_gene: -
abundance: -
v_gene: TRBV12-3/TRBV12-4
j_gene: TRBJ1-5
CDR3aa: CASSFSSGNQPQHF
CDR3nt: TGTGCCAGCAGTTTCTCCTCGGGCAATCAGCCCCAGCATTTT

d_gene: -
abundance: few
v_gene: TRBV19
j_gene: TRBJ2-2
CDR3aa: CASSISETGELFF
CDR3nt: TGTGCCAGTAGTATTAGTGAGACCGGGGAGCTGTTTTTT

d_gene: -
abundance: -
v_gene: TRBV25-1
j_gene: TRBJ2-3
CDR3aa: CASSSSNMGPVSTDTQYF
CDR3nt: TGTGCCAGCAGCTCCAGCAATATGGGGCCGGTTAGCACAGATACGCAGTATTTT

d_gene: TRBD1
abundance: many
v_gene: TRBV19
j_gene: TRBJ2-5
CDR3aa: CASSIATDRGRSETQYF
CDR3nt: TGTGCCAGTAGTATAGCCACGGACAGGGGGCGAAGTGAGACCCAGTACTTC

d_gene: -
abundance: many
v_gene: TRBV2
j_gene: TRBJ2-5
CDR3aa: CASTAGQETQYF
CDR3nt: TGTGCCAGCACCGCAGGGCAAGAGACCCAGTACTTC

d_gene: -
abundance: few
v_gene: TRBV6-5
j_gene: TRBJ1-6
CDR3aa: CASFDRNSPLHF
CDR3nt: TGTGCCAGCTTCGACAGGAATTCACCCCTCCACTTT

d_gene: TRBD1
abundance: few
v_gene: TRBV10-3
j_gene: TRBJ2-6
CDR3aa: CASSYRDRASSGANVLTF
CDR3nt: TGTGCCAGCAGTTATAGGGACAGGGCGAGCTCTGGGGCCAACGTCCTGACTTTC

d_gene: -
abundance: -
v_gene: TRBV29-1
j_gene: TRBJ1-1
CDR3aa: CSVGPTQGPDTEAFF
CDR3nt: TGCAGCGTCGGCCCTACACAGGGCCCAGACACTGAAGCTTTCTTT

d_gene: -
abundance: -
v_gene: TRBV7-9
j_gene: TRBJ1-2
CDR3aa: CASREDTYGYTF
CDR3nt: TGTGCCAGCAGGGAGGACACTTATGGCTACACCTTC

d_gene: TRBD1
abundance: -
v_gene: TRBV20-1
j_gene: TRBJ2-2
CDR3aa: CSRRVEDRGLRTGELFF
CDR3nt: TGCAGCCGTCGGGTCGAGGACAGGGGGCTAAGAACCGGGGAGCTGTTTTTT

d_gene: TRBD1
abundance: many
v_gene: TRBV29-1
j_gene: TRBJ1-4
CDR3aa: CSVSDRGPNEKLFF
CDR3nt: TGCAGCGTTTCGGACAGGGGTCCCAATGAAAAACTGTTTTTT

d_gene: TRBD1
abundance: -
v_gene: TRBV3-1
j_gene: TRBJ1-3
CDR3aa: CASSQAGTGTGNSIYF
CDR3nt: TGTGCCAGCAGCCAAGCCGGGACAGGGACTGGAAACTCCATATATTTT

d_gene: -
abundance: many
v_gene: TRBV7-2
j_gene: TRBJ1-6
CDR3aa: CASSLEVNSPLHF
CDR3nt: TGTGCCAGCAGCTTAGAGGTGAATTCACCCCTCCACTTT

d_gene: -
abundance: few
v_gene: TRBV10-2
j_gene: TRBJ1-5
CDR3aa: CASSETENQPQHF
CDR3nt: TGCGCCAGCAGCGAGACAGAGAATCAGCCCCAGCATTTT

d_gene: TRBD1
abundance: many
v_gene: TRBV13
j_gene: TRBJ1-4
CDR3aa: CASSEDREKLFF
CDR3nt: TGTGCCAGCAGCGAGGACAGGGAGAAACTGTTTTTT

d_gene: -
abundance: once
v_gene: TRBV7-9
j_gene: TRBJ2-7
CDR3aa: CASSDAGGLSYEQYF
CDR3nt: TGTGCCAGCAGCGACGCGGGTGGTTTATCCTACGAGCAGTACTTC

d_gene: -
abundance: few
v_gene: TRBV6-6
j_gene: TRBJ1-2
CDR3aa: CASRNGQSTYGYTF
CDR3nt: TGTGCCAGCAGGAACGGACAGTCAACTTATGGCTACACCTTC

d_gene: TRBD1
abundance: few
v_gene: TRBV7-9
j_gene: TRBJ1-2
CDR3aa: CASSSRDRGRDGYTF
CDR3nt: TGTGCCAGCAGCTCCCGGGACAGGGGGCGCGATGGCTACACCTTC

d_gene: -
abundance: -
v_gene: TRBV11-1
j_gene: TRBJ1-2
CDR3aa: CASSHDTTNYGYTF
CDR3nt: TGTGCCAGCAGCCATGACACCACTAACTATGGCTACACCTTC

d_gene: -
abundance: -
v_gene: TRBV20-1
j_gene: TRBJ1-5
CDR3aa: CSAQVGFGAQPQHF
CDR3nt: TGCAGTGCTCAAGTAGGGTTCGGTGCTCAGCCCCAGCATTTT

d_gene: -
abundance: many
v_gene: TRBV2
j_gene: TRBJ1-4
CDR3aa: CASSEVWQGNEKLFF
CDR3nt: TGTGCCAGCAGTGAGGTCTGGCAGGGGAACGAAAAACTGTTTTTT

d_gene: TRBD1
abundance: -
v_gene: TRBV7-9
j_gene: TRBJ2-2
CDR3aa: CASSVGQGFGTGELFF
CDR3nt: TGTGCCAGCAGCGTCGGACAGGGGTTTGGTACCGGGGAGCTGTTTTTT

d_gene: -
abundance: -
v_gene: TRBV25-1
j_gene: TRBJ2-7
CDR3aa: CASLGGMVYEQYF
CDR3nt: TGTGCCAGCTTAGGAGGGATGGTCTACGAGCAGTACTTC

d_gene: TRBD1
abundance: many
v_gene: TRBV7-9
j_gene: TRBJ1-1
CDR3aa: CASSLDPGGTEAFF
CDR3nt: TGTGCCAGCAGCTTAGATCCAGGGGGCACTGAAGCTTTCTTT

d_gene: -
abundance: -
v_gene: TRBV7-2
j_gene: TRBJ2-6
CDR3aa: CASSPWGAGANVLTF
CDR3nt: TGTGCCAGCTCACCATGGGGTGCTGGGGCCAACGTCCTGACTTTC

d_gene: -
abundance: -
v_gene: TRBV7-9
j_gene: TRBJ2-7
CDR3aa: CASTVDTSSSYEQYF
CDR3nt: TGTGCCAGCACCGTGGACACTTCGAGCTCCTACGAGCAGTACTTC

d_gene: -
abundance: many
v_gene: TRBV12-3/TRBV12-4
j_gene: TRBJ1-2
CDR3aa: CASSRTGNDGYTF
CDR3nt: TGTGCCAGCAGTCGCACAGGGAACGATGGCTACACCTTC